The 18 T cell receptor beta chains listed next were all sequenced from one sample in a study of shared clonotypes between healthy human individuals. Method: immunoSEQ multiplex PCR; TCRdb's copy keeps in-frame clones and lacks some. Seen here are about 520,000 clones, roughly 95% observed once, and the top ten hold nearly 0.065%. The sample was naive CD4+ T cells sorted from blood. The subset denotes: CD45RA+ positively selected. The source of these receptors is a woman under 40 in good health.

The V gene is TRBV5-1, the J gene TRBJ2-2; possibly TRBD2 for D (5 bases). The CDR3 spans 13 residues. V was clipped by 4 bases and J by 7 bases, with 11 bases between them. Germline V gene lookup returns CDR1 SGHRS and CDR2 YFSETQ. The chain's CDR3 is CASSLLVDGELFF. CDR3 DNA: TGCGCCAGCAGCCTACTAGTGGACGGGGAGCTGTTTTTT.

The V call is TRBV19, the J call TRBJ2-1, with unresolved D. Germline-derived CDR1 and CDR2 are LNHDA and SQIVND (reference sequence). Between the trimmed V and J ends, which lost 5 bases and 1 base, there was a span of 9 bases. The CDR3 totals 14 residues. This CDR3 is CASSPIQSYNEQFF. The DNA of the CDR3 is TGTGCCAGTAGTCCGATCCAATCCTACAATGAGCAGTTCTTC.

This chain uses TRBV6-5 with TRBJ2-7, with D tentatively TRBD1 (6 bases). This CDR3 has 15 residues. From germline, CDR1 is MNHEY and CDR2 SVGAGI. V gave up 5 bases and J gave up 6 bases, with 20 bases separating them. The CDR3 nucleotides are TGTGCCAGCAGTAAGCTACAGGGTCCCCCTACCGAGCAGTACTTC. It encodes CASSKLQGPPTEQYF.

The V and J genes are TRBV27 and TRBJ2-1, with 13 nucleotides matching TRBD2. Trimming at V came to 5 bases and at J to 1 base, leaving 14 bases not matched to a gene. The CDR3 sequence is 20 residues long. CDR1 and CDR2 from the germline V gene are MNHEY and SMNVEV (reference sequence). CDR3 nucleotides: TGTGCCAGCAGTACCATTCTAGGGACTAGCGGGATAGGGTCCTACAATGAGCAGTTCTTC. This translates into CASSTILGTSGIGSYNEQFF.

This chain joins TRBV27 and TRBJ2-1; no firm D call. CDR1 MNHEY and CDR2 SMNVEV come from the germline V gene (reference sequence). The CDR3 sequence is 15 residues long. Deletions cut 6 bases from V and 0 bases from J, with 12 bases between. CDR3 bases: TGTGCCAGCAGAATCCGTCAGAGCTCCTACAATGAGCAGTTCTTC. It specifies CASRIRQSSYNEQFF.

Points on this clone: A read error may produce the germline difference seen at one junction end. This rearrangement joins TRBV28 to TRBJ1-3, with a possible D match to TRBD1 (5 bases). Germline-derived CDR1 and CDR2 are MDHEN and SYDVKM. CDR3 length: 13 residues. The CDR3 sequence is CATSRGVGNTIYF. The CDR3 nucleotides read TGTGCCACCAGTCGGGGGGTTGGAAACACCATATATTTT. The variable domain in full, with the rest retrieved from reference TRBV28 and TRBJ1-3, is DVKVTQSSRYLVKRTGEKVFLECVQDMDHENMFWYRQDPGLGLRLIYFSYDVKMKEKGDIPEGYSVSREKKERFSLILESASTNQTSMYLCATSRGVGNTIYFGEGSWLTVV.

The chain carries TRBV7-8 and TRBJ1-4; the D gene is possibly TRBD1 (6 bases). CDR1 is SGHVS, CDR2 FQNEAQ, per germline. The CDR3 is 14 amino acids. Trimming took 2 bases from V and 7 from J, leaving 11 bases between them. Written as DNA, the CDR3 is TGTGCCAGCAGCTTAAGGGGGGCGAGTGAAAAACTGTTTTTT. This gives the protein CASSLRGASEKLFF.

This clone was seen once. The CDR3 region has the DNA TGTGCCAGCAGTGCTTTACAGGGAGGAACTAATGAAAAACTGTTTTTT. Translation: CASSALQGGTNEKLFF. This chain connects TRBV2 to TRBJ1-4; TRBD1 is a possible D gene (6 bases). Germline V gene lookup returns CDR1 SNHLY and CDR2 FYNNEI. The germline V and J ends were trimmed by 4 bases and 1 base, with 13 bases remaining between them. This CDR3 is built from 16 residues.

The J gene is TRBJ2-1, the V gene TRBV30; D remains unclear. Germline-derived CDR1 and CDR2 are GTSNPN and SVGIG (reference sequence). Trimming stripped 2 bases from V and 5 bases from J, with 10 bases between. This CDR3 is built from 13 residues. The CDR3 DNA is TGTGCCTGGAGTTTTCGGCCTCACAATGAGCAGTTCTTC. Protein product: CAWSFRPHNEQFF.

In nucleotides, the CDR3 is TGCGCCAGCAGGGAAAATAGCAATCAGCCCCAGCATTTT. Its protein is CASRENSNQPQHF. The chain has TRBV10-2 and TRBJ1-5, with D uncertain. In germline, CDR1 is WSHSY, CDR2 SAAADI. The CDR3 has 13 residues. Trimming cost V 6 bases and J 0 bases, with 6 bases left between them.

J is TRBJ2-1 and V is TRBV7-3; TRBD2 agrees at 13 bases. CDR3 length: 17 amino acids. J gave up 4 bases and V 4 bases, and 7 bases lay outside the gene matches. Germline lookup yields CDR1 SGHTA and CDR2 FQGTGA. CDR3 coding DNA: TGTGCCAGCAGCTCAACCGGGACTAGCGGGACGTACAATGAGCAGTTCTTC. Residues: CASSSTGTSGTYNEQFF.

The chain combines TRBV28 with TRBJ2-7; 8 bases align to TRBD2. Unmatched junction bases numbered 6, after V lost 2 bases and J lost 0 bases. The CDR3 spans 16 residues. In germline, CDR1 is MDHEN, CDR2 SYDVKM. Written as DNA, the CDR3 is TGTGCCAGCAGTTTAATCGTAGCGGGGACCTCCTACGAGCAGTACTTC. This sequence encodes CASSLIVAGTSYEQYF.

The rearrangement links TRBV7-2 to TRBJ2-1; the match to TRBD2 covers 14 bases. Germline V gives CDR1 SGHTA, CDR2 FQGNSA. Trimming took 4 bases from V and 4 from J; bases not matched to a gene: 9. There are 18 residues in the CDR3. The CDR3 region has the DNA TGTGCCAGCAGCTCGGGACTAGCGGGAGTCTTCGGGTACAATGAGCAGTTCTTC. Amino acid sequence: CASSSGLAGVFGYNEQFF.

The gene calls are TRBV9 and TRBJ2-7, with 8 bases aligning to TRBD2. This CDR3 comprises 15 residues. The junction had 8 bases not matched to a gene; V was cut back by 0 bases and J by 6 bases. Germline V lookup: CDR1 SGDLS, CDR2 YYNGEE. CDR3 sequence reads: CASSVGGTSGTEQYF. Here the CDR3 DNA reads TGTGCCAGCAGCGTAGGAGGGACTAGTGGGACCGAGCAGTACTTC. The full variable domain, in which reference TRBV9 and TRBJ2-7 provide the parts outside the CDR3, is DSGVTQTPKHLITATGQRVTLRCSPRSGDLSVYWYQQSLDQGLQFLIQYYNGEERAKGNILERFSAQQFPDLHSELNLSSLELGDSALYFCASSVGGTSGTEQYFGPGTRLTVT.

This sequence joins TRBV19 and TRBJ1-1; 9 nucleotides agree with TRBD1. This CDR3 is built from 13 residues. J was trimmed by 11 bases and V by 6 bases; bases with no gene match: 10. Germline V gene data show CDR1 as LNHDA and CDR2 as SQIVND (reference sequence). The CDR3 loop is CASSRDRVESAFF. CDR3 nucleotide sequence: TGTGCCAGTAGCCGGGACAGGGTCGAGTCTGCTTTCTTT.

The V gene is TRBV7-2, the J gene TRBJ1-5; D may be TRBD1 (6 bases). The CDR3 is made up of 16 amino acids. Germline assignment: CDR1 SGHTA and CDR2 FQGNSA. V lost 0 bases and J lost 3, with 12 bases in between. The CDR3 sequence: CASSLAGAGVNQPQHF. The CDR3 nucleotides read TGTGCCAGCAGCTTAGCAGGGGCAGGGGTCAATCAGCCCCAGCATTTT.

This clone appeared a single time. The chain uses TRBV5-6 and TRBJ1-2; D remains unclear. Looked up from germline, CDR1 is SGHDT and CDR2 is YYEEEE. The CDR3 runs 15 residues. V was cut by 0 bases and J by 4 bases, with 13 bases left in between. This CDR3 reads CASSLAAETSYGYTF. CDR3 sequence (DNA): TGTGCCAGCAGCTTGGCGGCAGAGACCTCCTATGGCTACACCTTC.

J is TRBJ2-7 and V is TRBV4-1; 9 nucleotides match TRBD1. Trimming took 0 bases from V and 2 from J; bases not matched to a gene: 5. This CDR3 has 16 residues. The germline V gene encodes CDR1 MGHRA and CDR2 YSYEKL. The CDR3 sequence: CASSQDGTGSPYEQYF. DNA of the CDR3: TGCGCCAGCAGCCAAGACGGGACAGGGTCCCCCTACGAGCAGTACTTC.